Following are 8 T cell receptor beta chains from one sample sequenced in a study of T cells in Graves' hyperthyroidism and ophthalmopathy. The investigators amplified TCR beta CDR3 regions from RNA transcripts. When the TCR CDR3 underwent first-round RT-PCR, the HTBI primer set was used. TCRdb reprocessed the multiplex PCR reads with MiXCR, giving one entry per CDR3 protein. The repertoire includes some 490,000 distinct CDR3 sequences, about 22% of them detected once, and approximately 49% sits in the top ten. Sequences were obtained from blood. These receptors all stem from a woman in her seventies with Graves' ophthalmopathy.

This chain uses TRBV27 with TRBJ2-5; D not resolved. V lost 2 bases and J lost 5, with 12 bases in between. CDR1 and CDR2 (germline): MNHEY, SMNVEV (reference sequence). The CDR3 has 14 residues. As DNA, the CDR3 is TGTGCCAGCAGTTTAAGGGAAGGAAGGGAGACCCAGTACTTC. Its protein product is CASSLREGRETQYF.

This clonotype was seen ten or more times. At one end, the junction sequence differs from germline, possibly due to a read error. The chain joins TRBV5-1 to TRBJ1-2, with D hard to call. This CDR3 is 12 amino acids long. The germline CDR1 and CDR2 sequences are SGHRS and YFSETQ. The CDR3 is CASSLEGYGYTF. The CDR3 coding sequence is TGTGCCAGCAGCTTAGAGGGCTATGGCTACACCTTC.

This chain uses TRBV5-1 with TRBJ2-1, with 10 bases fitting TRBD2. With 0 bases clipped from V and 2 bases from J, the junction kept 8 bases outside the gene matches. Germline CDR1 and CDR2: SGHRS and YFSETQ. CDR3 length: 18 residues. CDR3 sequence: CASSLAGSLAGAYNEQFF. DNA for the CDR3: TGCGCCAGCAGCTTGGCCGGGAGTCTAGCGGGAGCCTACAATGAGCAGTTCTTC.

This rearrangement joins TRBV6-5 to TRBJ2-7; 7 nucleotides line up with TRBD1. The V segment lost 3 bases and the J segment 2 bases; nucleotides outside the gene matches: 4. This CDR3 is built from 14 residues. The germline gives CDR1 MNHEY, CDR2 SVGAGI. CDR3 sequence: CASSYDRVPYEQYF. The CDR3 DNA sequence: TGTGCCAGCAGTTATGACAGGGTGCCCTACGAGCAGTACTTC.

The chain combines TRBV6-1 with TRBJ1-2, with no clear D. Germline CDR1 MNHNS, CDR2 SASEGT. The V end was cut by 6 bases, the J end by 5 bases, with 19 bases between. The CDR3 covers 15 residues. CDR3 in DNA: TGTGCCAGCAGCTCCCTCGTGGGGAGCCTATATGGCTACACCTTC. Protein sequence: CASSSLVGSLYGYTF.

V and J are TRBV18 and TRBJ2-4; D remains unclear. The CDR3 is 13 residues long. The germline CDR1 and CDR2 sequences are KGHSH and LQKENI. V lost 4 bases, J lost 0 bases, and 4 bases lay in between. The DNA of the CDR3 is TGTGCCAGCTCACTGATAGCCAAAAACATTCAGTACTTC. Protein: CASSLIAKNIQYF.

This clonotype was observed at least ten times. The chain has TRBV20-1 and TRBJ2-7; D is unclear. CDR3 size: 13 residues. Germline V lookup: CDR1 DFQATT, CDR2 SNEGSKA (reference sequence). With 3 bases removed from V and 2 bases from J, the gap between germline ends came to 11 bases. CDR3 amino acids: CSARSDAPYEQYF. The DNA of the CDR3 is TGCAGTGCTAGGTCCGACGCTCCCTACGAGCAGTACTTC.

In its sample, this clonotype was seen a few times. The genes are TRBV12-5 and TRBJ2-2; D gene unclear. Deletions cut 0 bases from V and 0 bases from J, with 5 bases between. This CDR3 contains 15 residues. Germline V gene sequence: CDR1 LGHNT, CDR2 FRNRAP. CDR3 nucleotides: TGTGCTAGTGGTTTGGTAAACGCGAACACCGGGGAGCTGTTTTTT. Its protein product is CASGLVNANTGELFF.